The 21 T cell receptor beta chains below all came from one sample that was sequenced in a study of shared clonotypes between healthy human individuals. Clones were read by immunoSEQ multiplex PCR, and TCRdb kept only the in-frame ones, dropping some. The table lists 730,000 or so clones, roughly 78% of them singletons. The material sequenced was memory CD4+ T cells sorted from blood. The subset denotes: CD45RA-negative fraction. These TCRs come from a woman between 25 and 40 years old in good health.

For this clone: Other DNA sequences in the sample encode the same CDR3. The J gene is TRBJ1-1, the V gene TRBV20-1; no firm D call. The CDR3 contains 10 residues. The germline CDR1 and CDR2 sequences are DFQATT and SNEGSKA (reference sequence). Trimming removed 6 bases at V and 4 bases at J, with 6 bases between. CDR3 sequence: CSARGTEAFF. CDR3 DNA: TGCAGTGCACGAGGCACTGAAGCTTTCTTT.

This CDR3 is CASSAGLAGVQGEQFF. CDR3 in DNA: TGTGCCAGCAGCGCCGGACTAGCGGGAGTTCAGGGGGAGCAGTTCTTC. V gene TRBV7-2 combines with J gene TRBJ2-1, with 13 bases aligning to TRBD2. Germline CDR1 and CDR2: SGHTA and FQGNSA. There are 16 residues in the CDR3. The V and J ends lost 5 bases and 10 bases, in that order; junction bases with no gene match: 11.

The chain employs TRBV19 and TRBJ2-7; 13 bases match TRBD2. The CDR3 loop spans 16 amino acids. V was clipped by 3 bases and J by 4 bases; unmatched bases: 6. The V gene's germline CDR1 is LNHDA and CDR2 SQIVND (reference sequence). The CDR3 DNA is TGTGCCAGTAGTATTTCCGGGACTAGCGGGACTTACGAGCAGTACTTC. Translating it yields CASSISGTSGTYEQYF.

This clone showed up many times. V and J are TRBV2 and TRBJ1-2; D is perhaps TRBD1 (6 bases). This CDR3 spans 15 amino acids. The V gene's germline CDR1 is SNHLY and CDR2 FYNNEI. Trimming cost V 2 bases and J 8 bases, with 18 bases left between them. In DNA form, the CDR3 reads TGTGCCAGCAGTGAATTGGGGGGCATTCCGGAGGGCTACACCTTC. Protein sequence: CASSELGGIPEGYTF.

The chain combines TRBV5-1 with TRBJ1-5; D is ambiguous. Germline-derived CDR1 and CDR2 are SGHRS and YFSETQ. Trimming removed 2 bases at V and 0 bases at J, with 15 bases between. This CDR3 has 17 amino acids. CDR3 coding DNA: TGCGCCAGCAGCTTTAAGCCAGAGAGACATAGCAATCAGCCCCAGCATTTT. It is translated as CASSFKPERHSNQPQHF. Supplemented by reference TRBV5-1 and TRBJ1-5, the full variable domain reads KAGVTQTPRYLIKTRGQQVTLSCSPISGHRSVSWYQQTPGQGLQFLFEYFSETQRNKGNFPGRFSGRQFSNSRSEMNVSTLELGDSALYLCASSFKPERHSNQPQHFGDGTRLSIL.

CDR3 DNA sequence: TGTGCCAGCTCACAATTCGGAGGGCCGGGTCAGCCCCAGCATTTT. The encoded protein is CASSQFGGPGQPQHF. V and J are TRBV18 and TRBJ1-5; no reliable D call. Germline values: CDR1 KGHSH, CDR2 LQKENI. Trimming left V 4 bases short and J 6 bases short, with 16 bases between. The length of the CDR3 is 15 residues. Supplemented by reference TRBV18 and TRBJ1-5, the full variable domain reads NAGVMQNPRHLVRRRGQEARLRCSPMKGHSHVYWYRQLPEEGLKFMVYLQKENIIDESGMPKERFSAEFPKEGPSILRIQQVVRGDSAAYFCASSQFGGPGQPQHFGDGTRLSIL.

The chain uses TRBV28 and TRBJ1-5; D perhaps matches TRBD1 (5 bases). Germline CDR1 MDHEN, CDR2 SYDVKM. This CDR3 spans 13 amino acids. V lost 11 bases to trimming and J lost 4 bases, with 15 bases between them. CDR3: CAATKWGNQPQHF. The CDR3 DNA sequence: TGTGCCGCCACGAAATGGGGGAATCAGCCCCAGCATTTT.

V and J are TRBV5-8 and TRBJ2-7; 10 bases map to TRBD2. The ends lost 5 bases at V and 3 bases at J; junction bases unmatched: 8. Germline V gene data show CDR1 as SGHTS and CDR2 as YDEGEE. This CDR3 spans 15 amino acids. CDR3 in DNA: TGTGCCAGCAGAAAACCGGGACTAGCGCTCTACGAGCAGTACTTC. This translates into CASRKPGLALYEQYF.

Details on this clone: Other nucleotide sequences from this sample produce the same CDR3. The DNA for the CDR3 is TGCAGCGTCGGGACTAGCGGGTCCTACGAGCAGTACTTC. Its protein product is CSVGTSGSYEQYF. The rearrangement links TRBV29-1 to TRBJ2-7; 12 bases align to TRBD2. Per germline, CDR1 SQVTM and CDR2 ANQGSEA. J was trimmed by 1 base and V by 6 bases; bases with no gene match: 1. There are 13 residues in the CDR3.

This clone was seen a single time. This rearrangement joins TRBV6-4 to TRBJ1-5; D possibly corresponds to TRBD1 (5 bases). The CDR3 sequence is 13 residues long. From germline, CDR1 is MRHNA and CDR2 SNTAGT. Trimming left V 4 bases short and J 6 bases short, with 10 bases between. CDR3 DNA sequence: TGTGCCAGCAGTGGGCAGGGCGGTCAGCCCCAGCATTTT. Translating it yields CASSGQGGQPQHF.

As DNA, the CDR3 is TGTGCCAGCTCACCAAACAGGGGTAACGAAGCTTTCTTT. It translates to CASSPNRGNEAFF. The chain recombines TRBV18 with TRBJ1-1, with 7 bases identical to TRBD1. V lost 2 bases and J lost 8; bases outside the gene matches: 5. The CDR3 extends over 13 amino acids. Germline assignment: CDR1 KGHSH and CDR2 LQKENI.

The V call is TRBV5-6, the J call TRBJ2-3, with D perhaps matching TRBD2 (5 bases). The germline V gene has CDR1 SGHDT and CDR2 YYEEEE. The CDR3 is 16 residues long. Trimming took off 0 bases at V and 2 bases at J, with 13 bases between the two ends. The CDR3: CASSLAIAGYTDTQYF. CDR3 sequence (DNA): TGTGCCAGCAGCTTGGCGATTGCGGGTTACACAGATACGCAGTATTTT.

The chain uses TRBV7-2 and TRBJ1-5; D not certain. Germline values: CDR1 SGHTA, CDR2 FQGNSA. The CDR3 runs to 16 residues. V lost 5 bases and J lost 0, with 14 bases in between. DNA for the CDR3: TGTGCCAGCAGCCCAGTGGTCCTGAGTAGCAATCAGCCCCAGCATTTT. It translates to CASSPVVLSSNQPQHF.

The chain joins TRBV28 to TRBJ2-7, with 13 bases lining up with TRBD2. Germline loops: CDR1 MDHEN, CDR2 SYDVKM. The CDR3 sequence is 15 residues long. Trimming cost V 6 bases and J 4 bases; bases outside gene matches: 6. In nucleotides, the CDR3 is TGTGCCAGCAGACTCGGACTAGCGGGAGCATACGAGCAGTACTTC. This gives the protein CASRLGLAGAYEQYF.

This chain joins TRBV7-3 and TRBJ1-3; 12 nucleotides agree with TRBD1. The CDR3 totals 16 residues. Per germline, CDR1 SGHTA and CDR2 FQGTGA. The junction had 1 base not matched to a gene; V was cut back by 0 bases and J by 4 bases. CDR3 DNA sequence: TGTGCCAGCAGCTTAACGGGACAGGGGGCAGGAAACACCATATATTTT. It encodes CASSLTGQGAGNTIYF.

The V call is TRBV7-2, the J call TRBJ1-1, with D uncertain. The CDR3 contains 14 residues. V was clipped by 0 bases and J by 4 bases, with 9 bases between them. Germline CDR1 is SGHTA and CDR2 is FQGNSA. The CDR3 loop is CASSLAGFGTEAFF. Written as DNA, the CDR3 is TGTGCCAGCAGCTTAGCAGGGTTCGGCACTGAAGCTTTCTTT.

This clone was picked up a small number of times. This CDR3 is CASSWEGGEQYF. CDR3 nucleotides: TGTGCCAGCAGTTGGGAGGGTGGCGAGCAGTACTTC. The V call is TRBV6-6, the J call TRBJ2-7, with 7 positions matching TRBD2. The CDR3 totals 12 residues. Looked up from germline, CDR1 is MNHNY and CDR2 is SVGAGI (reference sequence). J gave up 6 bases and V 4 bases, and 3 bases lay outside the gene matches.

CDR3 DNA sequence: TGTGCCAGTAGTAAGCAGGCCGTCTCTGGGGCCAACGTCCTGACTTTC. Amino acid sequence: CASSKQAVSGANVLTF. The V call is TRBV19, the J call TRBJ2-6, with D unclear. Germline V gene data show CDR1 as LNHDA and CDR2 as SQIVND (reference sequence). The CDR3 has 16 amino acids. The V end was cut by 4 bases, the J end by 0 bases, with 10 bases between.

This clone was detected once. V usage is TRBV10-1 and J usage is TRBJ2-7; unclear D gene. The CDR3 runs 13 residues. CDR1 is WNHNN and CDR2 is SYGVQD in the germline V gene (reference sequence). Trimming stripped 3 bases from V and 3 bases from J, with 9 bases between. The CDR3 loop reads CASSDPPSYEQYF. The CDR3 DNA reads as TGCGCCAGCAGTGACCCCCCGAGCTACGAGCAGTACTTC.

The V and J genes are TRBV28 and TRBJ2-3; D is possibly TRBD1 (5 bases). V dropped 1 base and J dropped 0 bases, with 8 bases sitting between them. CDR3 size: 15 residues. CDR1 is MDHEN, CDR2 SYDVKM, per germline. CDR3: CASSLYRSSTDTQYF. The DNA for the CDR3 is TGTGCCAGCAGTTTATACAGGTCCAGCACAGATACGCAGTATTTT.

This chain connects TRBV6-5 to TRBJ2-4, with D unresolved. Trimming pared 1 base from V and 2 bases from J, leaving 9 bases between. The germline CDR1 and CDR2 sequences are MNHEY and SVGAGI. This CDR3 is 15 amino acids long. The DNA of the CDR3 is TGTGCCAGCAGTTACTTGGACGGCACCAAAAACATTCAGTACTTC. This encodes CASSYLDGTKNIQYF.